Presented here are 22 T cell receptor beta chains from one specimen sequenced in a study of blood T cell repertoires in COVID-19. Some clones are missing from TCRdb's copy, which holds only in-frame ones; the method was immunoSEQ multiplex PCR. Among about 270,000 clones, around 90% were seen once, and the ten largest hold approximately 1%. The sample comprised PBMCs or T cells enriched from blood (not recorded which). These receptors all stem from a woman aged 25 to 39 who had recovered from COVID-19.

The chain carries TRBV7-9 and TRBJ1-5; D remains ambiguous. Germline V gene lookup returns CDR1 SEHNR and CDR2 FQNEAQ (reference sequence). Trimming shortened V by 3 bases and J by 5 bases, and 5 bases separated the two germline ends. This CDR3 region has 12 residues. Written as DNA, the CDR3 is TGTGCCAGCAGCTTTGCGGATCAGCCCCAGCATTTT. Translating it yields CASSFADQPQHF.

The chain carries TRBV5-1 and TRBJ1-1; unclear D gene. Germline CDR1 and CDR2: SGHRS and YFSETQ. The CDR3 totals 14 residues. V was shortened by 0 bases and J by 0 bases, with 6 bases between the two germline ends. The CDR3 protein is CASSLDNLNTEAFF. The CDR3 DNA reads as TGCGCCAGCAGCTTGGACAATTTGAACACTGAAGCTTTCTTT.

The chain is built from TRBV12-3 or TRBV12-4 and TRBJ1-2; a possible D gene is TRBD1 (5 bases). This CDR3 contains 12 residues. V was shortened by 3 bases and J by 7 bases, with 9 bases between the two germline ends. CDR3: CASSFAQGGYTF. The DNA of the CDR3 is TGTGCCAGCAGTTTCGCCCAGGGTGGCTACACCTTC.

The V call is TRBV4-1, the J call TRBJ2-7; 9 nucleotides align to TRBD2. Germline trimming cut 1 base from V and 4 bases from J; bases unmatched to any gene: 11. The CDR3 has 17 residues. CDR1 and CDR2 (germline): MGHRA, YSYEKL. CDR3 sequence (DNA): TGCGCCAGCAGCCAAGCGGGGTCCGGCGGGAGGGGTTACGAGCAGTACTTC. Protein product: CASSQAGSGGRGYEQYF.

The chain couples TRBV7-9 to TRBJ1-1; no firm D call. V lost 5 bases, J lost 7 bases, and 14 bases lay in between. CDR1 and CDR2 (germline): SEHNR, FQNEAQ (reference sequence). The CDR3 runs to 13 residues. CDR3: CASSIPLYGEAFF. CDR3 nucleotide sequence: TGTGCCAGCAGCATCCCTCTGTACGGTGAAGCTTTCTTT.

The rearrangement uses TRBV7-6 and TRBJ1-5; weak D call: TRBD1 (6 bases). The V and J ends lost 5 bases and 1 base respectively, with 6 bases between them. This CDR3 has 13 residues. CDR1 is SGHVS and CDR2 is FNYEAQ in the germline V gene. DNA for the CDR3: TGTGCCAGCAGCCAGGGGAGCAATCAGCCCCAGCATTTT. Translating it yields CASSQGSNQPQHF.

DNA for the CDR3: TGTGCCAGCACAGACAGGGCTGGAAACACCATATATTTT. Amino acids: CASTDRAGNTIYF. The chain recombines TRBV13 with TRBJ1-3, with 7 bases that match TRBD1. Germline CDR1 reads PRHDT; CDR2 reads FYEKMQ (reference sequence). Trimming took 7 bases from V and 2 from J; bases not matched to a gene: 2. The CDR3 covers 13 residues.

The rearrangement links TRBV3-1 (or the pseudogene TRBV3-2) to TRBJ2-2; the match to TRBD2 covers 11 bases. The V gene end was trimmed by 4 bases and the J gene end by 0 bases; junction bases not matched to a gene: 7. There are 18 residues in the CDR3. Per the germline V gene, CDR1 is LGHDT and CDR2 is YNNKEL (reference sequence). Written as DNA, the CDR3 is TGTGCCAGCAGCCCATCGGGACTAGCGGCTTCGAACACCGGGGAGCTGTTTTTT. It is translated as CASSPSGLAASNTGELFF.

The chain joins TRBV28 to TRBJ1-1; D might be TRBD1 (5 bases). There are 14 residues in the CDR3. Trimming removed 3 bases at V and 1 base at J, with 9 bases between. CDR1 and CDR2 (germline): MDHEN, SYDVKM. The CDR3 is CASSFNRPNTEAFF. The CDR3 DNA reads TGTGCCAGCAGTTTTAACAGGCCGAACACTGAAGCTTTCTTT.

The rearrangement links TRBV6-5 to TRBJ2-2; a possible D gene is TRBD1 (6 bases). Germline CDR1 and CDR2: MNHEY and SVGAGI. Trimming stripped 2 bases from V and 8 bases from J, with 9 bases between. The CDR3 sequence is 13 residues long. The CDR3 here is CASSYHRAGELFF. The DNA of the CDR3 is TGTGCCAGCAGTTACCACAGGGCGGGGGAGCTGTTTTTT.

The rearrangement links TRBV2 to TRBJ1-6, with 11 bases that match TRBD1. There are 13 residues in the CDR3. The J segment lost 8 bases and the V segment lost 6 bases, leaving 0 bases of the junction unmatched. Looked up from germline, CDR1 is SNHLY and CDR2 is FYNNEI. CDR3 amino acids: CASRGQGDSPLHF. The CDR3 DNA follows: TGTGCCAGCAGGGGACAGGGGGATTCACCCCTCCACTTT.

This chain connects TRBV7-6 to TRBJ1-1, with D unclear. The V gene's germline CDR1 is SGHVS and CDR2 FNYEAQ. The CDR3 covers 13 residues. V shed 2 bases and J shed 11 bases, with 15 bases lying between them. CDR3 in DNA: TGTGCCAGCAGCTTAAGACCGGACGGGGAGGCTTTCTTT. It codes for CASSLRPDGEAFF.

This chain joins TRBV18 and TRBJ2-2; 7 bases map to TRBD2. Germline lookup yields CDR1 KGHSH and CDR2 LQKENI. The CDR3 length is 13 residues. Unmatched junction bases numbered 5, after V lost 6 bases and J lost 7 bases. Here the CDR3 DNA reads TGTGCCAGCTCCCCGGAGCGGGGCGGGGAGCTGTTTTTT. It specifies CASSPERGGELFF.

The rearrangement links TRBV6-5 to TRBJ2-3; maybe TRBD1 (5 bases). The V gene lost 8 bases and the J gene lost 2 bases, with 11 bases spanning the gap. The CDR3 totals 13 residues. In germline, CDR1 is MNHEY, CDR2 SVGAGI. CDR3 residues: CASRQSATDTQYF. The CDR3 DNA sequence: TGTGCCAGCCGACAGTCAGCCACAGATACGCAGTATTTT.

This chain joins TRBV30 and TRBJ2-2, with 8 bases lining up with TRBD1. The germline CDR1 and CDR2 sequences are GTSNPN and SVGIG (reference sequence). Losses at the gene ends were 2 bases for V and 4 bases for J; bases not matched to a gene: 15. This CDR3 region has 18 residues. The DNA of the CDR3 is TGTGCCTGGAGTCACAGAATCTCAGGGGGCGCGAGCACCGGGGAGCTGTTTTTT. Translating it yields CAWSHRISGGASTGELFF.

The CDR3 is CASSDLGTGFNQPQHF. CDR3 coding DNA: TGTGCCAGCAGTGACCTTGGGACAGGATTCAATCAGCCCCAGCATTTT. The J gene is TRBJ1-5, the V gene TRBV6-2 or TRBV6-3; 8 positions agree with TRBD1. Germline loops: CDR1 MNHEY, CDR2 SVGEGT. V was pared by 5 bases and J by 3 bases, with 9 bases of the junction left unmatched. This CDR3 is built from 16 residues.

The V gene is TRBV28, the J gene TRBJ2-1, with 7 nucleotides matching TRBD1. Germline V CDR1 and CDR2: MDHEN, SYDVKM. This CDR3 has 17 residues. With V trimmed by 5 bases and J by 0 bases, 10 bases remained unmatched. The CDR3 sequence: CASSPGTAGSSYNEQFF. CDR3 DNA sequence: TGTGCCAGCAGTCCTGGGACAGCTGGAAGCTCCTACAATGAGCAGTTCTTC.

In this sample, this clone turned up a few times. This chain uses TRBV30 with TRBJ2-5; 11 nucleotides agree with TRBD2. This CDR3 is 16 amino acids long. V was clipped by 3 bases and J by 4 bases; unmatched bases: 10. Germline V gives CDR1 GTSNPN, CDR2 SVGIG (reference sequence). Written as DNA, the CDR3 is TGTGCCTGGAGATTTATAGCGGGAGGGCGGGGAGAGACCCAGTACTTC. This encodes CAWRFIAGGRGETQYF. Full variable domain (outside the CDR3, taken from reference TRBV30 and TRBJ2-5): SQTIHQWPATLVQPVGSPLSLECTVEGTSNPNLYWYRQAAGRGLQLLFYSVGIGQISSEVPQNLSASRPQDRQFILSSKKLLLSDSGFYLCAWRFIAGGRGETQYFGPGTRLLVL.

The chain links TRBV11-2 to TRBJ1-1, with D maybe TRBD1 (6 bases). Germline-derived CDR1 and CDR2 are SGHAT and FQNNGV. CDR3 length: 15 amino acids. The V and J ends lost 1 base and 0 bases respectively, with 9 bases between them. DNA of the CDR3: TGTGCCAGCAGCTTAGGGGACACCGTGAACACTGAAGCTTTCTTT. Its protein is CASSLGDTVNTEAFF. The complete variable domain, with remaining parts taken from reference TRBV11-2 and TRBJ1-1, reads EAGVAQSPRYKIIEKRQSVAFWCNPISGHATLYWYQQILGQGPKLLIQFQNNGVVDDSQLPKDRFSAERLKGVDSTLKIQPAKLEDSAVYLCASSLGDTVNTEAFFGQGTRLTVV.

The V gene is TRBV7-6, the J gene TRBJ2-7; TRBD2 might be the D (7 bases). V was trimmed by 1 base and J by 1 base, leaving 11 bases between them. Germline V CDR1 and CDR2: SGHVS, FNYEAQ. CDR3 length equals 15 residues. CDR3 region: CASSLGRGRSYEQYF. CDR3 DNA sequence: TGTGCCAGCAGCTTAGGGCGGGGGCGATCCTACGAGCAGTACTTC.

V gene TRBV28 combines with J gene TRBJ2-5, with D unclear. Trimming removed 3 bases from V and 12 bases from J, with 8 bases in between. CDR1 is MDHEN, CDR2 SYDVKM, per germline. This CDR3 is built from 10 residues. CDR3 in DNA: TGTGCCAGCAGTTTTTTGTTTAAGTACTTC. This gives the protein CASSFLFKYF.

This chain connects TRBV28 to TRBJ2-3; 7 bases match TRBD2. Germline V CDR1 and CDR2: MDHEN, SYDVKM. The V segment lost 4 bases and the J segment 1 base; nucleotides outside the gene matches: 5. The CDR3 length is 15 residues. CDR3 DNA: TGTGCCAGCAGTTGGTCCAGCGGGGGCACAGATACGCAGTATTTT. Its protein is CASSWSSGGTDTQYF.